This T cell receptor beta chain is from a study of T cells in localized non-small cell lung cancer. Findings of the study overall: In adjacent lung, a median around 57 of the top 100 tumor clones were found.

This CDR3 comprises 13 residues. The germline V gene encodes CDR1 MNHGY and CDR2 SAAAGT. The J segment lost 3 bases and the V segment lost 6 bases, leaving 4 bases of the junction unmatched. Repertoires were generated with immunoSEQ multiplex PCR, while TCRdb's copy carries only in-frame clones and drops some. The data hold 2,500 to 3,500 clones, with approximately 21% observed a single time. A few counts support this clone. What it recognizes is unknown. This receptor was identified in a male donor at least 60 years old with stage II squamous cell lung carcinoma. The material was lung tumor tissue, obtained before any cancer treatment. The rearrangement joins TRBV6-8 to TRBJ1-2, with 7 bases fitting TRBD1. CDR3: CASRQGNDYGYTF. DNA of the CDR3: TGTGCCAGCAGACAGGGGAATGACTATGGCTACACCTTC.